This T cell receptor beta chain was captured by sequencing in a study of shared clonotypes between healthy human individuals. CD8 cells classed as naive were CD45RO-negative and positively selected for CCR7, excluding terminally differentiated effector memory CD45RA+ cells. The genomic DNA of each subset was split evenly across several immunoSEQ plates. The method was immunoSEQ multiplex PCR; TCRdb's version includes in-frame clones alone and lacks a portion of them. The table lists roughly 2 million clones, less than 95% of them singletons. This receptor was taken from a man aged 18-30 years in good health. Source material: naive CD8+ T cells sorted from blood.

CDR3 in DNA: TGCGCCAGCAGTGTAGGTACCGGAAACGAGCAGTACTTC. The encoded protein is CASSVGTGNEQYF. This chain connects TRBV10-2 to TRBJ2-7; no reliable D call. The ends were cut back, 4 bases at V and 5 bases at J, with 12 bases in the middle. Germline V lookup: CDR1 WSHSY, CDR2 SAAADI. This CDR3 has 13 residues.